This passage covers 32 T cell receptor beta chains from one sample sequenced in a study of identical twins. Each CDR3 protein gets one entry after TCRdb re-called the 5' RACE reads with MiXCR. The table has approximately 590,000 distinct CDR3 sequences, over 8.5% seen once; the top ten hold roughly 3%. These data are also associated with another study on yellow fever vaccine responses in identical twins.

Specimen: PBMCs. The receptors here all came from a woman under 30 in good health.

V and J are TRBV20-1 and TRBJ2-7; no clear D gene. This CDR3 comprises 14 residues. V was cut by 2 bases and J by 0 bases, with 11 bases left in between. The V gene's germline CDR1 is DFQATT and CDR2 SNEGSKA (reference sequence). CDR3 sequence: CSARRQAHSYEQYF. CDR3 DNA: TGCAGTGCTAGAAGGCAGGCACACTCCTACGAGCAGTACTTC.

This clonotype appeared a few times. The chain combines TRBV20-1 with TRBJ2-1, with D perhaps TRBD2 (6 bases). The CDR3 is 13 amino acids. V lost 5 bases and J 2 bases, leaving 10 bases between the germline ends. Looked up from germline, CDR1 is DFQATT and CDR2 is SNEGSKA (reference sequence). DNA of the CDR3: TGCAGTGCTTGGGCGGGGACCTACAATGAGCAGTTCTTC. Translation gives CSAWAGTYNEQFF.

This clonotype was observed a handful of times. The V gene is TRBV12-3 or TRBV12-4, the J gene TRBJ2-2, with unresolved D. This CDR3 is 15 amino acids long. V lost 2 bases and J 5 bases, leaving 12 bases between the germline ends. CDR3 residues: CASSLFGFRTGELFF. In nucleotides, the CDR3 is TGTGCCAGCAGTTTATTTGGGTTTAGGACCGGGGAGCTGTTTTTT.

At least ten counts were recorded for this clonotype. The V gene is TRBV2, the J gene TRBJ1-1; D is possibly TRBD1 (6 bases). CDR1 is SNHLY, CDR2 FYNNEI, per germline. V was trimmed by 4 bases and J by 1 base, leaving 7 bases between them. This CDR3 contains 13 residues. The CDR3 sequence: CASSAGQNTEAFF. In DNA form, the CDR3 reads TGTGCCAGCAGTGCGGGACAGAACACTGAAGCTTTCTTT.

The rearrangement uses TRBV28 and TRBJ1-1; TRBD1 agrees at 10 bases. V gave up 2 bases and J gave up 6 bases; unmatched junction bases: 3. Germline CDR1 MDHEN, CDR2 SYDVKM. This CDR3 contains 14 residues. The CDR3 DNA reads TGTGCCAGCAGTTTAACGGGACAGGGGCCTGAAGCTTTCTTT. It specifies CASSLTGQGPEAFF.

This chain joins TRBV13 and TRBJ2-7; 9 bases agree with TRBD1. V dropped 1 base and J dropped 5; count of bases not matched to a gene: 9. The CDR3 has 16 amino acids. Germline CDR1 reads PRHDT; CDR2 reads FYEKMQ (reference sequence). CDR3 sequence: CASSLEPGQGFDEQYF. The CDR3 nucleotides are TGTGCCAGCAGCTTAGAACCGGGACAGGGTTTCGACGAGCAGTACTTC.

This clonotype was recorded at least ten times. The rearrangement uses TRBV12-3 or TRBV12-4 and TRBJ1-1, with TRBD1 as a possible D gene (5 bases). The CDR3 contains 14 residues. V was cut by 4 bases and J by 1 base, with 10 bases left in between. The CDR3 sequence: CASSSGRKNTEAFF. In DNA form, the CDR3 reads TGTGCCAGCAGTTCGGGACGGAAGAACACTGAAGCTTTCTTT.

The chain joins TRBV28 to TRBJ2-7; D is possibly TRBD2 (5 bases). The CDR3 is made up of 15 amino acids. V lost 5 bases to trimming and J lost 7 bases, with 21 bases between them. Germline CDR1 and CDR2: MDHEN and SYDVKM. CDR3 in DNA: TGTGCCAGCAGTGGACTTGGGCCAAGCCACGGGGAGCAGTACTTC. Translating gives CASSGLGPSHGEQYF.

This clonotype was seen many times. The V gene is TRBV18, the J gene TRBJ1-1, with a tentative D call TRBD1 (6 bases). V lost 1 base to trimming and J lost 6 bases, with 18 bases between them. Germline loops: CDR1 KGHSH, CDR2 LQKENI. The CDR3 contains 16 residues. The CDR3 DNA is TGTGCCAGCTCACCACAACAGGGTGCTAACCTACCTGAAGCTTTCTTT. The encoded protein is CASSPQQGANLPEAFF.

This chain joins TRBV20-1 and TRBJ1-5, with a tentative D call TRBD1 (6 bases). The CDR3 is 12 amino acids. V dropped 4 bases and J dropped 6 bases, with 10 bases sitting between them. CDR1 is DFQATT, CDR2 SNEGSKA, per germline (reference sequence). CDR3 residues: CSATQGGQPQHF. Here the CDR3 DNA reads TGCAGTGCTACACAGGGAGGTCAGCCCCAGCATTTT.

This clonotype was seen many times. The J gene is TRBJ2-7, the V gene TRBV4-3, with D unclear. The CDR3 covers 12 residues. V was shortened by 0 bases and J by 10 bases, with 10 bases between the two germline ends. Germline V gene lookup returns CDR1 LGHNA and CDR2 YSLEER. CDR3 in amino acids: CASSQDRILQYF. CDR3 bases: TGCGCCAGCAGCCAAGATAGGATCTTACAGTACTTC.

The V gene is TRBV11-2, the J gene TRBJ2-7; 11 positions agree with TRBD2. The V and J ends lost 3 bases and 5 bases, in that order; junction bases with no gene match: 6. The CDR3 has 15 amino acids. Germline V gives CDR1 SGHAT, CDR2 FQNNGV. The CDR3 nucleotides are TGTGCCAGCAGCTTTCTTAGCGGGGGGGCCCACGAGCAGTACTTC. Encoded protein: CASSFLSGGAHEQYF.

The CDR3 sequence: CASSQDGWGLGEQYF. The CDR3 region has the DNA TGTGCCAGCAGCCAAGATGGGTGGGGTTTGGGCGAGCAGTACTTC. The V and J genes are TRBV3-1 and TRBJ2-7; D remains unclear. This CDR3 has 15 amino acids. Trimming cost V 0 bases and J 6 bases, with 15 bases left between them. Looked up from germline, CDR1 is LGHDT and CDR2 is YNNKEL (reference sequence).

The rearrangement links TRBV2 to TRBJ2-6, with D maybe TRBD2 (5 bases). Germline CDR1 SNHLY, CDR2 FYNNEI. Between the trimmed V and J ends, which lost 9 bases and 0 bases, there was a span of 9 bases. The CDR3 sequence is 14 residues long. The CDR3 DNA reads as TGTGCCAGGGAGAGGGACTCTGGGGCCAACGTCCTGACTTTC. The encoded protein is CARERDSGANVLTF.

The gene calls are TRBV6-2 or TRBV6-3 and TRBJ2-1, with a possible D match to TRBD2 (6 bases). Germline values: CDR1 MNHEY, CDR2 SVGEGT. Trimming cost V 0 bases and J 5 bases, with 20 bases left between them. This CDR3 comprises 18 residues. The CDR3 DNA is TGTGCCAGCAGTTACTCGGGGTTGGCGGGACCCCGGAACAATGAGCAGTTCTTC. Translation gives CASSYSGLAGPRNNEQFF.

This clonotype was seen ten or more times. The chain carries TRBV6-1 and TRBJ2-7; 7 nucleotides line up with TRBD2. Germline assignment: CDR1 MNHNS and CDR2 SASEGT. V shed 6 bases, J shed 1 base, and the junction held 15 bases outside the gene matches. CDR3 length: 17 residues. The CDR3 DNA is TGTGCCAGCAGCAGGGCCAGCAGCGGGGCCGGATCCTACGAGCAGTACTTC. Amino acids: CASSRASSGAGSYEQYF.

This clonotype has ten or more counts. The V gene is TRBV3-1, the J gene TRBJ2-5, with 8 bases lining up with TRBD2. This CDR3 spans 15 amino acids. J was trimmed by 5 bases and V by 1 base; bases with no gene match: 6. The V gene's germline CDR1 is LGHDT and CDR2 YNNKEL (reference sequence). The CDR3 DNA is TGTGCCAGCAGCCAAGGACTAGCGTTGGGGGAGACCCAGTACTTC. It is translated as CASSQGLALGETQYF.

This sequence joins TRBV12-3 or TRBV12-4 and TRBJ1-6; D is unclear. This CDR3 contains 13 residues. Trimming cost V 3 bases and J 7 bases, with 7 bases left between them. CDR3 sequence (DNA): TGTGCCAGCAGTTTTGTGACGAATTCACCCCTCCACTTT. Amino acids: CASSFVTNSPLHF.

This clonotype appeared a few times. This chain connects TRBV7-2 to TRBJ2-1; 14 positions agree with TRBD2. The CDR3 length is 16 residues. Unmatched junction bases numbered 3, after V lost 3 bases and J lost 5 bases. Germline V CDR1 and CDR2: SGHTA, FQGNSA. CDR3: CASSLGLAGVHNEQFF. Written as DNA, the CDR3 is TGTGCCAGCAGCTTGGGACTAGCGGGAGTCCACAATGAGCAGTTCTTC.

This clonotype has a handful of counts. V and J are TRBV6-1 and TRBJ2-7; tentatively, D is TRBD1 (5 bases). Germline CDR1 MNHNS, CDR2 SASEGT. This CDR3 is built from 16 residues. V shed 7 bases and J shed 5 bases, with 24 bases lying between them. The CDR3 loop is CASKASTAGSKNEQYF. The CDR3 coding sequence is TGTGCCAGCAAAGCTTCGACAGCCGGTAGTAAGAACGAGCAGTACTTC.

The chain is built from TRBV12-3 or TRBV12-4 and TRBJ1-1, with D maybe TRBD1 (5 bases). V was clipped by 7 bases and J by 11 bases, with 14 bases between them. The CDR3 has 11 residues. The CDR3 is CASTQGAGAFF. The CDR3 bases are TGTGCCAGCACCCAGGGAGCGGGTGCTTTCTTT.

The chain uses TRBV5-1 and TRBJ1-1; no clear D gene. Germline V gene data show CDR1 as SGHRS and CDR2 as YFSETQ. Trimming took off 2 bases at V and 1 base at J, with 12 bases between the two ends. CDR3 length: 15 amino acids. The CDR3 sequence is CASSFVSGENTEAFF. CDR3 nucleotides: TGCGCCAGCAGCTTTGTCTCCGGAGAGAACACTGAAGCTTTCTTT.

The CDR3: CASSLSDSGFRGYEQYF. CDR3 DNA sequence: TGTGCCAGCAGCTTATCGGACTCGGGGTTTCGAGGATACGAGCAGTACTTC. The genes are TRBV11-1 and TRBJ2-7; D is possibly TRBD2 (5 bases). The length of the CDR3 is 17 residues. V gave up 2 bases and J gave up 4 bases, with 21 bases separating them. The germline gives CDR1 SGHAT, CDR2 FQDESV (reference sequence).

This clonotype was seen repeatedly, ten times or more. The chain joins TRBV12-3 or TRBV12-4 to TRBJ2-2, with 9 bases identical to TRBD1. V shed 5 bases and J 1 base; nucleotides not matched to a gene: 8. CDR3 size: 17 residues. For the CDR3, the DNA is TGTGCCAGCAGTCGACAGGGGGTGGTTAGGAACACCGGGGAGCTGTTTTTT. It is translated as CASSRQGVVRNTGELFF.

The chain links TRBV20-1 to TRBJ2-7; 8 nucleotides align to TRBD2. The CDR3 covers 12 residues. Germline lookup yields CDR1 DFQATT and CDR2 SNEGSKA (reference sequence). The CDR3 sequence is CICSGARDEQYF. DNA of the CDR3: TGCATCTGTAGCGGGGCTCGGGACGAGCAGTACTTC.

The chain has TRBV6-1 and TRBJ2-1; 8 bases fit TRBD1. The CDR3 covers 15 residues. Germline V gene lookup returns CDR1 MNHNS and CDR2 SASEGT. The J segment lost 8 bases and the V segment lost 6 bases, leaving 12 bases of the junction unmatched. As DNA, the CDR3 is TGTGCCAGCAGCCACCAGGCAGGGGGCGCATATGAGCAGTTCTTC. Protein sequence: CASSHQAGGAYEQFF.

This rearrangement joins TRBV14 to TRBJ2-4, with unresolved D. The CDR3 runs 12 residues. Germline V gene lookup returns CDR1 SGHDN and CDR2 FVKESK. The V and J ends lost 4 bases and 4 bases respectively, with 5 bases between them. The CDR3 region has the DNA TGTGCCAGCAGCCCGTCTAAAAACATTCAGTACTTC. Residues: CASSPSKNIQYF.

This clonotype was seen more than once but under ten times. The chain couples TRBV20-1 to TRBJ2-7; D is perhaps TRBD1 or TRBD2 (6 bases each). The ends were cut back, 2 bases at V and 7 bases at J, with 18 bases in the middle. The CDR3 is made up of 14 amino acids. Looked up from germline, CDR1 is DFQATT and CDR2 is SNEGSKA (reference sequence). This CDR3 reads CSARRPGAAGEQYF. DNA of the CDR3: TGCAGTGCTAGAAGACCGGGGGCCGCGGGGGAGCAGTACTTC.

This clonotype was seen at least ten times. This CDR3 is CATSDLSLDTDTQYF. The CDR3 DNA sequence: TGTGCCACCAGTGATTTGTCGCTAGATACAGATACGCAGTATTTT. The chain couples TRBV24-1 to TRBJ2-3; D unclear. Germline V gene sequence: CDR1 KGHDR, CDR2 SFDVKD. Trimming took 0 bases from V and 3 from J, leaving 9 bases between them. The CDR3 consists of 15 residues.

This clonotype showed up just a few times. The CDR3 bases are TGCGCCAGCAGCCAAGAAAGCACAGTGAAAGCCGAGGTGCCCACCGGGGAGCTGTTTTTT. Translated: CASSQESTVKAEVPTGELFF. The gene calls are TRBV4-3 and TRBJ2-2, with D hard to call. Per germline, CDR1 LGHNA and CDR2 YSLEER. V shed 0 bases and J shed 4 bases, with 24 bases lying between them. The CDR3 covers 20 residues.

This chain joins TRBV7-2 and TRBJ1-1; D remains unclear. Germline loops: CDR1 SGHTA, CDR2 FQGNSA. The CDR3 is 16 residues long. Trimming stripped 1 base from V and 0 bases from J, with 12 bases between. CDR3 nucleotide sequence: TGTGCCAGCAGCTTAGGGCAGTCGACCGTGAACACTGAAGCTTTCTTT. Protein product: CASSLGQSTVNTEAFF.

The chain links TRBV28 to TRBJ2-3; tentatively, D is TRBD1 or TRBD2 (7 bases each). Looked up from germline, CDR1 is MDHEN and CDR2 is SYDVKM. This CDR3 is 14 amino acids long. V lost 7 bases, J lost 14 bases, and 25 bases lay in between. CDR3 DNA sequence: TGTGCCAGCACCCCTCAGAGCAGGGGGGGCGAGGCGTATTTT. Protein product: CASTPQSRGGEAYF.